This T cell receptor beta chain was sequenced during a study of T cells in Graves' hyperthyroidism and ophthalmopathy. The CDR3 consists of 15 residues. Germline CDR1 and CDR2: LNHDA and SQIVND (reference sequence). Trimming removed 4 bases at V and 1 base at J, with 13 bases between. The TCR beta CDR3 regions underwent amplification using RNA transcripts as the source. TCR CDR3 underwent first-round RT-PCR with the HTBI primer set. TCRdb re-called the multiplex PCR reads through MiXCR, storing one row per CDR3 protein. The sample lists 480,000 or so distinct CDR3 sequences, approximately 48% occurring once. Notes on the study in general: Among clonotypes expanded in thyroid above 0.001, most were also found in blood.

Turning to this clonotype: No antigen is known for it.

The TCR sequence derives from an adult woman with Graves' disease, either hyperthyroidism or ophthalmopathy (not recorded which). The sequencing sample was made of peripheral blood or thyroid tissue (not recorded which). The chain has TRBV19 and TRBJ2-5; D not certain. CDR3 coding DNA: TGTGCCAGTAGTACTGGAGTGGCCTTCCAAGAGACCCAGTACTTC. It translates to CASSTGVAFQETQYF.